This T cell receptor beta chain derives from a study of shared clonotypes between healthy human individuals. Produced via immunoSEQ multiplex PCR; TCRdb's table is partial and in-frame only. The table includes about 960,000 clones, approximately 76% detected once. V was clipped by 3 bases and J by 6 bases, with 21 bases between them. The CDR3 spans 16 residues. Germline CDR1 is SGDLS and CDR2 is YYNGEE. Into CD45RA+ naive and CD45RA-negative memory subsets, the CD4+ cells were split. On this clone: Antigen unknown.

General study points: Sharing across four donors was highest in naive CD4 (around 5%) and lowest in memory CD8 (0.4%).

The sample taken for sequencing was memory CD4+ T cells sorted from blood. Indicated subset: CD45RA-negative fraction. This TCR was recovered from a young man in good health. The J gene is TRBJ1-1, the V gene TRBV9; a possible D gene is TRBD1 (5 bases). The DNA of the CDR3 is TGTGCCAGCAGCGCAGGCCTAGGGGTGTTAGGCGCTGAAGCTTTCTTT. Residues: CASSAGLGVLGAEAFF.